Listed here are 11 T cell receptor beta chains from one sample, sequenced in a study of cytomegalovirus exposure and HLA in healthy donors. The PCR contained 60 Vbeta and 13 Jbeta primers. The table came from immunoSEQ multiplex PCR; TCRdb's copy has only in-frame clones and leaves some out. The sample has 83,000 or so clones; roughly 76% are singletons. The sample consisted of PBMCs. The receptors come from a woman in her 30s in good health and CMV-seronegative.

The chain carries TRBV28 and TRBJ2-7; TRBD2 is a possible D gene (5 bases). The germline V and J ends were trimmed by 3 bases and 2 bases, with 8 bases remaining between them. The germline V gene encodes CDR1 MDHEN and CDR2 SYDVKM. This CDR3 contains 13 residues. The CDR3 DNA follows: TGTGCCAGCAGTTTCTCCGGGACCTACGAGCAGTACTTC. Encoded protein: CASSFSGTYEQYF.

The V gene is TRBV6-1, the J gene TRBJ2-7; no clear D. The CDR3 sequence is 13 residues long. The V and J ends lost 3 bases and 3 bases respectively, with 9 bases between them. Germline CDR1 is MNHNS and CDR2 is SASEGT. In DNA, the CDR3 is TGTGCCAGCAGTGAGTCCGTGAGCTACGAGCAGTACTTC. Its protein is CASSESVSYEQYF.

A word on this clone: Other DNA sequences in this sample translate to the same CDR3. V gene TRBV19 combines with J gene TRBJ1-5, with D possibly being TRBD1 (6 bases). V was cut by 3 bases and J by 1 base, with 7 bases left in between. CDR3 size: 14 residues. Germline V gene lookup returns CDR1 LNHDA and CDR2 SQIVND (reference sequence). CDR3 amino acids: CASSIQGSNQPQHF. The CDR3 bases are TGTGCCAGTAGTATCCAGGGGAGCAATCAGCCCCAGCATTTT.

J is TRBJ2-3 and V is TRBV7-9; possible D gene TRBD2, 5 bases. CDR3 length: 14 residues. Germline-derived CDR1 and CDR2 are SEHNR and FQNEAQ (reference sequence). V was cut by 1 base and J by 3 bases, with 8 bases left in between. CDR3: CASSLGEWTDTQYF. The CDR3 DNA is TGTGCCAGCAGCTTAGGGGAGTGGACAGATACGCAGTATTTT.

The chain employs TRBV19 and TRBJ1-2, with TRBD1 matching 7 bases. The germline CDR1 and CDR2 sequences are LNHDA and SQIVND (reference sequence). CDR3 length: 14 residues. The junction had 5 bases not matched to a gene; V was cut back by 3 bases and J by 4 bases. The CDR3 sequence: CASSIGDSGYGYTF. The CDR3 DNA follows: TGTGCCAGTAGTATTGGGGACAGCGGCTATGGCTACACCTTC.

This chain uses TRBV14 with TRBJ1-2, with TRBD1 as a possible D gene (5 bases). The ends were cut back, 0 bases at V and 1 base at J, with 9 bases in the middle. The CDR3 runs to 15 residues. Germline V lookup: CDR1 SGHDN, CDR2 FVKESK. In nucleotides, the CDR3 is TGTGCCAGCAGCCAAGATACAGGCCTTAACTATGGCTACACCTTC. It is translated as CASSQDTGLNYGYTF.

This chain links TRBV28 with TRBJ1-3; weak D call: TRBD1 (6 bases). This CDR3 is 17 amino acids long. V lost 1 base, J lost 0 bases, and 13 bases lay in between. Germline V CDR1 and CDR2: MDHEN, SYDVKM. In nucleotides, the CDR3 is TGTGCCAGCAGTTTATCTCGGGGGGCGGCCTCTGGAAACACCATATATTTT. As protein: CASSLSRGAASGNTIYF.

This clone was detected once. V and J are TRBV18 and TRBJ2-7; D not resolved. V dropped 0 bases and J dropped 0 bases, with 6 bases sitting between them. The CDR3 covers 14 residues. In germline, CDR1 is KGHSH, CDR2 LQKENI. The CDR3 DNA reads as TGTGCCAGCTCACCACCTTCGAGCTCCTACGAGCAGTACTTC. It codes for CASSPPSSSYEQYF.

This clone appeared once. The chain combines TRBV7-8 with TRBJ2-7, with D maybe TRBD2 (6 bases). Germline loops: CDR1 SGHVS, CDR2 FQNEAQ. The V end was cut by 2 bases, the J end by 7 bases, with 21 bases between. This CDR3 region has 16 residues. CDR3 residues: CASSLTGTHLLGEQYF. In DNA, the CDR3 is TGTGCCAGCAGCTTAACCGGGACTCATCTACTGGGGGAGCAGTACTTC.

The chain recombines TRBV2 with TRBJ1-2; 7 bases are a match to TRBD1. Trimming removed 8 bases from V and 6 bases from J; junction bases left unmatched: 9. CDR1 is SNHLY and CDR2 is FYNNEI in the germline V gene. The CDR3 is made up of 13 amino acids. The CDR3 reads CASLQGLSDGYTF. Written as DNA, the CDR3 is TGTGCCAGCCTACAGGGGCTTTCTGATGGCTACACCTTC.

The chain joins TRBV5-8 to TRBJ2-7; 8 bases fit TRBD1. The CDR3 loop spans 16 amino acids. CDR1 SGHTS and CDR2 YDEGEE come from the germline V gene. V was clipped by 0 bases and J by 3 bases; unmatched bases: 8. The CDR3 here is CASSLVDRGGGYEQYF. Written as DNA, the CDR3 is TGTGCCAGCAGCTTGGTAGACAGGGGAGGAGGCTACGAGCAGTACTTC.